This TCR beta chain was profiled in a study of regulatory T cells in long-lasting Graves disease. Regarding the study as a whole: TRBV28, TRBJ1-2 and TRBJ2-5 emerged as the favored segments in persistent disease.

CDR3 regions were amplified by Arm-PCR using iRepertoire HTBI primers to build TCR beta libraries. TCRdb itself ran the multiplex PCR reads through MiXCR, one entry per CDR3 protein. This table has 550,000 or so distinct CDR3 sequences, 12% appearing once. This clonotype was recorded many times. Antigen specificity is unknown. Time point here: newly diagnosed GD, antithyroid drugs for less than 3 months. RNA extracted from PBMCs served as the sequencing template. The germline gives CDR1 MDHEN, CDR2 SYDVKM. V shed 1 base, J shed 10 bases, and the junction held 10 bases outside the gene matches. The CDR3 sequence is 17 residues long. These same records also appear under a second study, on T cells in Graves' hyperthyroidism and ophthalmopathy. That paper adds: The TCR CDR3 first-round RT-PCR relied on the HTBI primer set. Most clonotypes expanded in thyroid above 0.001 were likewise present in blood.

The rearrangement uses TRBV28 and TRBJ2-1; 13 bases are a match to TRBD2. The sample was peripheral blood mononuclear cells (PBMCs), taken at new diagnosis, from a patient treated with antithyroid drugs. The receptor comes from a woman under 40 with Graves disease. The CDR3 DNA sequence: TGTGCCAGCAGTTTATTACTAGCGGGAGGGAACTACATGGAGCAGTTCTTC. This sequence encodes CASSLLLAGGNYMEQFF.